These T cell receptor beta chains were read from a single sample in a study of technical replicates of blood from a handful of donors. The assay was immunoSEQ multiplex PCR, and TCRdb's table has in-frame clones only and misses some. The sample lists tens of thousands of clones, 95% to 96% seen once, with approximately 0.41% in the top ten. The sample taken for sequencing was T cells isolated from PBMCs. Source of these receptors: a human donor in good health. The CDR3 runs from the conserved cysteine through the conserved F or W. The D gene is left open where the match is weak. Clone size is shown for a subset of rows, as once, few, many or a class of expanded clone.

. TRBJ1-1 . TRBV2 CASSLRGTNTEAFF TGTGCCAGCAGTCTTCGCGGGACGAACACTGAAGCTTTCTTT
TRBD1 TRBJ2-7 . TRBV11-2 CASSHRDRHYEQYF TGTGCCAGCAGCCACCGGGACAGACACTACGAGCAGTACTTC
. TRBJ2-5 . TRBV30 CAWRKRGQETQYF TGTGCCTGGAGGAAAAGGGGACAAGAGACCCAGTACTTC
TRBD1 TRBJ2-5 . TRBV13 CASSPSTGGSGEETQYF TGTGCCAGCAGCCCCTCGACAGGGGGCTCTGGAGAAGAGACCCAGTACTTC
TRBD2 TRBJ2-7 . TRBV7-8 CASSSTPYSLAGGPHEQYF TGTGCCAGCAGCTCTACCCCGTACTCATTAGCGGGAGGGCCCCACGAGCAGTACTTC
. TRBJ2-7 . TRBV2 CASLSVWIYEQYF TGTGCCAGCCTAAGCGTCTGGATCTACGAGCAGTACTTC
TRBD1 TRBJ1-3 once TRBV6-5 CASSFNRGRGNTIYF TGTGCCAGCAGTTTCAACAGGGGAAGAGGAAACACCATATATTTT
. TRBJ2-1 . TRBV7-8 CASSLATREGDNEQFF TGTGCCAGCAGCTTAGCGACCCGGGAAGGAGACAATGAGCAGTTCTTC
TRBD1 TRBJ2-5 . TRBV5-4 CASSPAPGQGEETQYF TGTGCCAGCAGCCCCGCCCCTGGCCAGGGGGAAGAGACCCAGTACTTC
TRBD2 TRBJ2-7 . TRBV4-1 CASSQDLGAGSYEQYF TGCGCCAGCAGCCAAGATTTGGGAGCGGGGTCCTACGAGCAGTACTTC
. TRBJ2-7 . TRBV2 CASAYQGAYGEQYF TGTGCCAGCGCCTACCAGGGTGCTTATGGCGAGCAGTACTTC
. TRBJ2-2 once TRBV7-9 CAARPVANTGELFF TGTGCCGCCCGCCCGGTCGCGAACACCGGGGAGCTGTTTTTT
. TRBJ2-3 . TRBV18 CASATRLADATDTQYF TGTGCCAGCGCCACCCGATTAGCAGACGCCACAGATACGCAGTATTTT
. TRBJ2-5 . TRBV2 CASSEWEGVMETQYF TGTGCCAGCAGTGAATGGGAGGGGGTTATGGAGACCCAGTACTTC
TRBD2 TRBJ2-1 . TRBV11-2 CASSPRLAGGYNEQFF TGTGCCAGCAGCCCCCGACTAGCGGGAGGGTACAATGAGCAGTTCTTC
. TRBJ1-5 . TRBV4-1 CASSQDMIGETELITAQHF TGCGCCAGCAGCCAAGACATGATAGGTGAGACAGAATTAATCACGGCCCAGCATTTT
TRBD2 TRBJ2-2 . TRBV7-9 CASSFILAGVNTGELFF TGTGCCAGCAGCTTTATCCTGGCGGGAGTAAATACCGGGGAGCTGTTTTTT
TRBD1 TRBJ2-3 . TRBV19 CASIPTTQGASDTQYF TGTGCCAGTATCCCCACCACACAGGGGGCATCGGATACGCAGTATTTT
. TRBJ1-1 . TRBV15 CATSRVQGQAFF TGTGCCACCAGCAGGGTTCAGGGTCAGGCTTTCTTT
TRBD2 TRBJ2-7 . TRBV7-9 CASSSSGRPYEQYF TGTGCCAGCAGCTCTAGCGGGCGGCCCTACGAGCAGTACTTC
. TRBJ2-5 . TRBV7-6 CASSFQTSETQYF TGTGCCAGCAGCTTCCAGACTAGTGAGACCCAGTACTTC
TRBD2 TRBJ2-1 . TRBV2 CASMERELSYNEQFF TGTGCCAGCATGGAGCGGGAGCTCTCCTACAATGAGCAGTTCTTC
TRBD1 TRBJ2-1 . TRBV2 CASRAGGSYNEQFF TGTGCCAGCAGGGCAGGGGGCTCCTACAATGAGCAGTTCTTC